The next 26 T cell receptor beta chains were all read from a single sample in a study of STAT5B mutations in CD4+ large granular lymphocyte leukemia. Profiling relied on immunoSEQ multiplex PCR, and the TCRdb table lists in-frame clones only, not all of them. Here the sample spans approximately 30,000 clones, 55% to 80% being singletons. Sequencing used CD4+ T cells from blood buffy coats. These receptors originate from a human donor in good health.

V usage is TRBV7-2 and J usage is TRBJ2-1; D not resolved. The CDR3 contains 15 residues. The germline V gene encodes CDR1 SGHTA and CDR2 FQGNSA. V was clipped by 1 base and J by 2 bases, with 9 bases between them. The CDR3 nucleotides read TGTGCCAGCAGCTTAGTGGCCGTCACCTACAATGAGCAGTTCTTC. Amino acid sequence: CASSLVAVTYNEQFF.

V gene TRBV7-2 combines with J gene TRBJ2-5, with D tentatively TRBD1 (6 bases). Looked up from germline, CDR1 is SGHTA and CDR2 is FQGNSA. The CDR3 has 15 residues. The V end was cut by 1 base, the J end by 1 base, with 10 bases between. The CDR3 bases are TGTGCCAGCAGCTTAGTAGGGACAACCCAAGAGACCCAGTACTTC. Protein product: CASSLVGTTQETQYF.

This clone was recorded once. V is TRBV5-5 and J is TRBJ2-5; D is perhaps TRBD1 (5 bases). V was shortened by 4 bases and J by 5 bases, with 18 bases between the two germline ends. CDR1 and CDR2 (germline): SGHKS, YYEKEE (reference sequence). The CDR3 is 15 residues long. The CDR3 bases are TGTGCCAGCAGCCTAGAGTGGGGCTCTAGGGAGACCCAGTACTTC. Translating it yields CASSLEWGSRETQYF.

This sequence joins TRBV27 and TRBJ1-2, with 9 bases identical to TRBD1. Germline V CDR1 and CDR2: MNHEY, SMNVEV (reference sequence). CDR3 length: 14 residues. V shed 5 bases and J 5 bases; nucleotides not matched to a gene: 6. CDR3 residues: CASSPPGTGYGYTF. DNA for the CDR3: TGTGCCAGCAGTCCTCCCGGGACAGGGTATGGCTACACCTTC.

The CDR3 spells CASSTGDRADQPQHF. In DNA, the CDR3 is TGTGCCAGCAGCACGGGGGACAGGGCTGATCAGCCCCAGCATTTT. The chain carries TRBV21-1 and TRBJ1-5; the table's D call of TRBD1 was not tested on the DNA. TRBV21-1 is marked as a pseudogene. The CDR3 sequence is 15 residues long.

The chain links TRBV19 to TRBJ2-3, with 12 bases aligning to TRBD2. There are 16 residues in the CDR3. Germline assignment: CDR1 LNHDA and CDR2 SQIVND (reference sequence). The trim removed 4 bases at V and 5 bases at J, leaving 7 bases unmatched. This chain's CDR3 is CASSRTSGVSRDTQYF. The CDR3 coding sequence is TGTGCCAGTAGTAGGACTAGCGGGGTTAGTCGAGATACGCAGTATTTT.

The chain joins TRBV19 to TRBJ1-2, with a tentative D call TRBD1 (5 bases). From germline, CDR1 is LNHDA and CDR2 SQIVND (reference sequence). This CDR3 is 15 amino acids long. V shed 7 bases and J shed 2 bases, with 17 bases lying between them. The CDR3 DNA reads TGTGCCAGTATTAGCTTGTTAGGGGAGAACTATGGCTACACCTTC. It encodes CASISLLGENYGYTF.

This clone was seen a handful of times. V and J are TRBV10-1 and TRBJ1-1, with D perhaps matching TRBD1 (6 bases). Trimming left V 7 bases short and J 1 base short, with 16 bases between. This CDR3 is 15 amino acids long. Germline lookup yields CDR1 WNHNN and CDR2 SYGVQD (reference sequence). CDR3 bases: TGCGCCAGCATCCCCCCCAGGACAGAGAACACTGAAGCTTTCTTT. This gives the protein CASIPPRTENTEAFF.

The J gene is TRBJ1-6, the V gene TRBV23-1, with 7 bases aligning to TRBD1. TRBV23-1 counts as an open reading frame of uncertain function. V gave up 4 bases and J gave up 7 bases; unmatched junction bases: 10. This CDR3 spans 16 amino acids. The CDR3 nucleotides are TGCGCCAGCAGTCGAATCCCGAGGGGGCAAAATTCACCCCTCCACTTT. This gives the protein CASSRIPRGQNSPLHF.

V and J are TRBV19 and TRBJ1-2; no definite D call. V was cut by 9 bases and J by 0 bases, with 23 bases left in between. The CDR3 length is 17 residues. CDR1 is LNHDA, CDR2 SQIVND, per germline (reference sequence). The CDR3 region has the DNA TGTGCCAGCAATCTCGGACTTGCACTCGCGACTAACTATGGCTACACCTTC. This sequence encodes CASNLGLALATNYGYTF.

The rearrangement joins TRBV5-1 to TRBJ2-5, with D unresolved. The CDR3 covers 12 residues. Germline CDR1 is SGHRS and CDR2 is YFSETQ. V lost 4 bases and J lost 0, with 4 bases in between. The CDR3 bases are TGCGCCAGCAGCCCGGACCAAGAGACCCAGTACTTC. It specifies CASSPDQETQYF.

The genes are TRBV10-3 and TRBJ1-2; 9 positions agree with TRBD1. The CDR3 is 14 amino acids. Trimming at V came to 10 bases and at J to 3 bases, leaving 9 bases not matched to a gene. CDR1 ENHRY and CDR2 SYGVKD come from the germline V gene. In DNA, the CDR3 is TGTGCCACAGAAACAGGGGGCGCGGACTATGGCTACACCTTC. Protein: CATETGGADYGYTF.

In nucleotides, the CDR3 is TGCGCCAGCAGCTTGGGAAGTAGCGGGACCGGGGAGCTGTTTTTT. Protein: CASSLGSSGTGELFF. This chain joins TRBV5-1 and TRBJ2-2; 7 positions agree with TRBD2. Germline V lookup: CDR1 SGHRS, CDR2 YFSETQ. The CDR3 is made up of 15 amino acids. The V and J ends lost 0 bases and 5 bases, in that order; junction bases with no gene match: 4.

In DNA form, the CDR3 reads TGTGCCAGCACCCAAGGTCCAGGGGGCGATCCGGGGACTGAAGCTTTCTTT. Translation gives CASTQGPGGDPGTEAFF. The rearrangement uses TRBV7-2 and TRBJ1-1; TRBD1 agrees at 8 bases. Per the germline V gene, CDR1 is SGHTA and CDR2 is FQGNSA. This CDR3 region has 17 residues. The J segment lost 5 bases and the V segment lost 7 bases, leaving 18 bases of the junction unmatched.

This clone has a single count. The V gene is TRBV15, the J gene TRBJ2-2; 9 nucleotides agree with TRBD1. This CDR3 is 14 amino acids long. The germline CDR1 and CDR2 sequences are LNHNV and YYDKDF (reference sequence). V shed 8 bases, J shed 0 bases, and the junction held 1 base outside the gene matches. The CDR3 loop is CATHRGPNTGELFF. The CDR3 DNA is TGTGCCACCCACAGGGGGCCGAACACCGGGGAGCTGTTTTTT.

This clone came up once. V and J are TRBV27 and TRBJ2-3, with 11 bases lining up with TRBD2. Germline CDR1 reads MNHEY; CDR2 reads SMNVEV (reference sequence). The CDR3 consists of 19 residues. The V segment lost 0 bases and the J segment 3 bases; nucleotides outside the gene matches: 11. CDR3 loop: CASSLSGVRLAGWTDTQYF. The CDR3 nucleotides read TGTGCCAGCAGTTTATCGGGGGTGAGACTAGCGGGGTGGACAGATACGCAGTATTTT.

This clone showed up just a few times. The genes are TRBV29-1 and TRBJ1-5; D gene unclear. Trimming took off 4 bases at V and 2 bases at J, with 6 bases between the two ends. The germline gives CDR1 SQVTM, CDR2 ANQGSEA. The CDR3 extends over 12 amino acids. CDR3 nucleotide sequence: TGCAGCGTTGTCTCGGGCAATCAGCCCCAGCATTTT. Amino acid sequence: CSVVSGNQPQHF.

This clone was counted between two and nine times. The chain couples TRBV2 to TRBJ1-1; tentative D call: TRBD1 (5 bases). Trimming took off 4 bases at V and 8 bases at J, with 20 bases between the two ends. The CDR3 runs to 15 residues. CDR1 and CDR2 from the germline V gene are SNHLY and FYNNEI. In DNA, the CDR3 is TGTGCCAGCAGTGGAGGTGTTGGGGGACCGCAAGAAGCTTTCTTT. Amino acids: CASSGGVGGPQEAFF.

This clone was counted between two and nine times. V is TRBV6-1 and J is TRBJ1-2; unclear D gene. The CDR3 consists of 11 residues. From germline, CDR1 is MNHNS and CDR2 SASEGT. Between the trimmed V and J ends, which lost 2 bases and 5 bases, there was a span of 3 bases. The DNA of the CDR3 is TGTGCCAGCAGTGAACGGTATGGCTACACCTTC. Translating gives CASSERYGYTF.

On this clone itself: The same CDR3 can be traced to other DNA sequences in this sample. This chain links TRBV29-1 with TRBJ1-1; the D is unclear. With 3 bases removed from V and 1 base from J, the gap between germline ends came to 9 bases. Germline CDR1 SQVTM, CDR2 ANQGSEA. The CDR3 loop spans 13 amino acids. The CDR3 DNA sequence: TGCAGCGTTGATCGGCCGGAGAACACTGAAGCTTTCTTT. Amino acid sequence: CSVDRPENTEAFF.

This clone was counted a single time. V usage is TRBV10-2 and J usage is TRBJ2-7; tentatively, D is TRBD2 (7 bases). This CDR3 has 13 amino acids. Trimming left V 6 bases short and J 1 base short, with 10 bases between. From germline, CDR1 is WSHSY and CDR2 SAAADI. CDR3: CASRGGGSYEQYF. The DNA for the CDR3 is TGCGCCAGCAGAGGGGGGGGATCCTACGAGCAGTACTTC.

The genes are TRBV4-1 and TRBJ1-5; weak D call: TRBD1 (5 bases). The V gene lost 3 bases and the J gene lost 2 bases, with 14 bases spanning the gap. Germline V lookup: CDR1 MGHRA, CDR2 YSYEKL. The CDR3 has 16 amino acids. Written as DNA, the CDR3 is TGCGCCAGCAGCCAGGGCAGGGCGAATGGCAATCAGCCCCAGCATTTT. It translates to CASSQGRANGNQPQHF.

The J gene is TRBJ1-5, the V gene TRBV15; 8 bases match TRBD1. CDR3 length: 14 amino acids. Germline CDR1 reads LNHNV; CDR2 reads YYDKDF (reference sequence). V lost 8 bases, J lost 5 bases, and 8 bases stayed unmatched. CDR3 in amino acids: CATGIRTGYQPQHF. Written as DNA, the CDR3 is TGTGCCACCGGGATCAGGACAGGGTATCAGCCCCAGCATTTT.

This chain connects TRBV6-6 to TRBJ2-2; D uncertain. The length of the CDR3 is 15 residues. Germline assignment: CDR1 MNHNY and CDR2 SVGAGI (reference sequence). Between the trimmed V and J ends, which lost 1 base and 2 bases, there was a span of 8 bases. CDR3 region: CASSYLTPNTGELFF. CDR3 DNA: TGTGCCAGCAGTTACTTAACTCCTAACACCGGGGAGCTGTTTTTT.

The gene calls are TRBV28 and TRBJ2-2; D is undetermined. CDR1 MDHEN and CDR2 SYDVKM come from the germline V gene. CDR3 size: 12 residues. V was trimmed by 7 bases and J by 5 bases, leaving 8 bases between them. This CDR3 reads CASKAFTGELFF. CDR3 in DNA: TGTGCCAGCAAGGCGTTTACCGGGGAGCTGTTTTTT.

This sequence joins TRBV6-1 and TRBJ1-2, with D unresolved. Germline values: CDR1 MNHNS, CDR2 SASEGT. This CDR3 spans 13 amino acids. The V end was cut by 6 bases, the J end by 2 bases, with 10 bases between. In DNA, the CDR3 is TGTGCCAGCAGCATTCACGACAACTATGGCTACACCTTC. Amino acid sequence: CASSIHDNYGYTF.